The T cell receptor (beta chain) under discussion was sequenced for a study of T cell changes during pregnancy in multiple sclerosis. TCRdb's copy holds only in-frame clones and misses some; the assay was immunoSEQ multiplex PCR. This table has just under 65,000 clones, approximately 95% appearing once. The CDR3 totals 16 residues. V trimming: 3 bases; J trimming: 4 bases; junction bases outside the gene matches: 7. Germline CDR1 and CDR2: SGHTA and FQGTGA. This chain links TRBV7-3 with TRBJ2-1; 9 positions match TRBD2. The sample here was CD8+ T cells from peripheral blood mononuclear cells, taken in the second trimester of pregnancy. This TCR was recovered from a female donor with multiple sclerosis, enrolled in a pregnancy study. The CDR3 nucleotides are TGTGCCAGCAGCTTCGCTAGCGGGGAGCCATACAATGAGCAGTTCTTC. Protein sequence: CASSFASGEPYNEQFF.